The rows below give T cell receptor beta chains drawn from one sample of a study of cytomegalovirus exposure and HLA in healthy donors. The data were produced by immunoSEQ multiplex PCR, yet TCRdb's version contains in-frame clones alone and is incomplete. This table has about 130,000 clones, about 80% appearing once. Sequencing was done on a sample of PBMCs. The receptors originated from a man aged 45-60 years in good health and CMV-seronegative. CDR3s include the opening cysteine and the closing phenylalanine or tryptophan. D genes are given only for firm matches. Part of the rows lack a size; the others show once, few, many or a class for expanded clones.

v_call: TRBV6-1; j_call: TRBJ2-3; d_call: TRBD2; clone_size: medium-sized; cdr3_nt: TGTGCCAGCAGTGAAGGAGCGGGGGGAGGCACAGATACGCAGTATTTT; cdr3_aa: CASSEGAGGGTDTQYF
v_call: TRBV6-6; j_call: TRBJ2-7; d_call: NA; clone_size: NA; cdr3_nt: TGTGCCAGCAGTTTCGTTAACGAGCAGTACTTC; cdr3_aa: CASSFVNEQYF
v_call: TRBV18; j_call: TRBJ1-2; d_call: NA; clone_size: NA; cdr3_nt: TGTGCCAGCTCACCAGCCAGTTCCTATGGCTACACCTTC; cdr3_aa: CASSPASSYGYTF
v_call: TRBV28; j_call: TRBJ2-2; d_call: NA; clone_size: NA; cdr3_nt: TGTGCCAGCAGCCCTACTCCGAACACCGGGGAGCTGTTTTTT; cdr3_aa: CASSPTPNTGELFF
v_call: TRBV4-2; j_call: TRBJ2-7; d_call: NA; clone_size: NA; cdr3_nt: TGTGCCAGCAGCCAAGTTTCGCGGGCCGTCTACGAGCAGTACTTC; cdr3_aa: CASSQVSRAVYEQYF
v_call: TRBV5-1; j_call: TRBJ2-6; d_call: TRBD1; clone_size: NA; cdr3_nt: TGCGCCAGCAGCTATGGACAGGGAACGGCCAACGTCCTGACTTTC; cdr3_aa: CASSYGQGTANVLTF
v_call: TRBV28; j_call: TRBJ2-2; d_call: NA; clone_size: NA; cdr3_nt: TGTGCCAGCAGTTTAGAGGGAACCGGGGAGCTGTTTTTT; cdr3_aa: CASSLEGTGELFF
v_call: TRBV10-3; j_call: TRBJ2-2; d_call: TRBD2; clone_size: NA; cdr3_nt: TGTGCCATCAGTGGTAGCGGGGGCGGGGAGCTGTTTTTT; cdr3_aa: CAISGSGGGELFF
v_call: TRBV6-6; j_call: TRBJ2-5; d_call: NA; clone_size: NA; cdr3_nt: TGTGCCAGCAGTCTCACAGGGGAGACCCAGTACTTC; cdr3_aa: CASSLTGETQYF
v_call: TRBV6-5; j_call: TRBJ2-5; d_call: TRBD1; clone_size: NA; cdr3_nt: TGTGCCAGCAGTTACTCATTGGGCAGGGGGACCGCCCAGTACTTC; cdr3_aa: CASSYSLGRGTAQYF
v_call: TRBV28; j_call: TRBJ1-3; d_call: TRBD1; clone_size: NA; cdr3_nt: TGTGCCAGCAGTTATTCAGGGGGCCCTGGAAACACCATATATTTT; cdr3_aa: CASSYSGGPGNTIYF
v_call: TRBV2; j_call: TRBJ2-3; d_call: TRBD1; clone_size: NA; cdr3_nt: TGTGCCAGCAGTGAAGGGAACAGGGGTATGGGTACGCAGTATTTT; cdr3_aa: CASSEGNRGMGTQYF
v_call: TRBV25-1; j_call: TRBJ1-5; d_call: TRBD1; clone_size: NA; cdr3_nt: TGTGCCAGCAGCCAGGGGGGTTTCAGGAATCAGCCCCAGCATTTT; cdr3_aa: CASSQGGFRNQPQHF
v_call: TRBV7-9; j_call: TRBJ2-3; d_call: TRBD2; clone_size: NA; cdr3_nt: TGTGCCAGCAGCGGACTAGCGGGAGCTAGCACAGATACGCAGTATTTT; cdr3_aa: CASSGLAGASTDTQYF
v_call: TRBV19; j_call: TRBJ2-7; d_call: TRBD2; clone_size: NA; cdr3_nt: TGTGCCAGTAGTTTTGCGGGAGGGCTTCGGGACGAGCAGTACTTC; cdr3_aa: CASSFAGGLRDEQYF
v_call: TRBV7-9; j_call: TRBJ1-4; d_call: NA; clone_size: NA; cdr3_nt: TGTGCCAGCAGCTTAACTACACATGAAAAACTGTTTTTT; cdr3_aa: CASSLTTHEKLFF
v_call: TRBV4-1; j_call: TRBJ2-1; d_call: NA; clone_size: medium-sized; cdr3_nt: TGCGCCAGCAGCCAAAAGGGGAATGAGCAGTTCTTC; cdr3_aa: CASSQKGNEQFF
v_call: TRBV28; j_call: TRBJ2-2; d_call: NA; clone_size: once; cdr3_nt: TGTGCCAGCAGTTTATTAGGACTCCTCAACACCGGGGAGCTGTTTTTT; cdr3_aa: CASSLLGLLNTGELFF
v_call: TRBV18; j_call: TRBJ2-7; d_call: TRBD2; clone_size: NA; cdr3_nt: TGTGCCAGCTCACCAATCACCGCGGGAGGGTCCTACGAGCAGTACTTC; cdr3_aa: CASSPITAGGSYEQYF
v_call: TRBV15; j_call: TRBJ1-1; d_call: NA; clone_size: NA; cdr3_nt: TGTGCCACCAGCTCCCGCGGGGTTTTCACTGAAGCTTTCTTT; cdr3_aa: CATSSRGVFTEAFF
v_call: TRBV28; j_call: TRBJ1-4; d_call: TRBD1; clone_size: NA; cdr3_nt: TGTGCCAGCAGTTCTACAGGGGATAATGAAAAACTGTTTTTT; cdr3_aa: CASSSTGDNEKLFF
v_call: TRBV7-9; j_call: TRBJ1-4; d_call: NA; clone_size: medium-sized; cdr3_nt: TGTGCCAGCAGGAGGAGGGATGATAATGAAAAACTGTTTTTT; cdr3_aa: CASRRRDDNEKLFF
v_call: TRBV6-1; j_call: TRBJ2-7; d_call: TRBD2; clone_size: NA; cdr3_nt: TGTGCCAGCAGTGAAAGTAGGCGGGGGGTCATCTACGAGCAGTACTTC; cdr3_aa: CASSESRRGVIYEQYF
v_call: TRBV28; j_call: TRBJ2-1; d_call: TRBD1; clone_size: NA; cdr3_nt: TGTGCCAGCAGTTTACGGGACAGGGACTACAATGAGCAGTTCTTC; cdr3_aa: CASSLRDRDYNEQFF
v_call: TRBV14; j_call: TRBJ1-3; d_call: NA; clone_size: NA; cdr3_nt: TGTGCCAGCAGCTTGCGCCGACTGATCTCTGGAAACACCATATATTTT; cdr3_aa: CASSLRRLISGNTIYF
v_call: TRBV28; j_call: TRBJ1-4; d_call: NA; clone_size: NA; cdr3_nt: TGTGCCAGCAGTTTATATCCCGACAGGAAGAATGAAAAACTGTTTTTT; cdr3_aa: CASSLYPDRKNEKLFF
v_call: TRBV19; j_call: TRBJ2-1; d_call: TRBD2; clone_size: NA; cdr3_nt: TGTGCCAGTAGTATAGGGGGACTAGCGGGAGTATTGGCATTCGATGAGCAGTTCTTC; cdr3_aa: CASSIGGLAGVLAFDEQFF
v_call: TRBV7-9; j_call: TRBJ2-1; d_call: TRBD2; clone_size: NA; cdr3_nt: TGTGCCAGCAGTCTTAGCGGGAGGGCCCGCAATGAGCAGTTCTTC; cdr3_aa: CASSLSGRARNEQFF
v_call: TRBV5-1; j_call: TRBJ2-2; d_call: NA; clone_size: NA; cdr3_nt: TGCGCCAGCAGCTTCAGGGGCGTAAACACCGGGGAGCTGTTTTTT; cdr3_aa: CASSFRGVNTGELFF
v_call: TRBV15; j_call: TRBJ2-3; d_call: TRBD2; clone_size: NA; cdr3_nt: TGTGCCACCAGCAGAGAGGAGATAGCGGGAGACGGGGATACGCAGTATTTT; cdr3_aa: CATSREEIAGDGDTQYF
v_call: TRBV11-3; j_call: TRBJ2-3; d_call: TRBD2; clone_size: once; cdr3_nt: TGTGCCAGCAGCCATAGCGGGAGGGGCGGCGATACGCAGTATTTT; cdr3_aa: CASSHSGRGGDTQYF
v_call: TRBV19; j_call: TRBJ1-1; d_call: NA; clone_size: NA; cdr3_nt: TGTGCCAGTAGTATAGCGTTGGGACAATTAACTGAAGCTTTCTTT; cdr3_aa: CASSIALGQLTEAFF
v_call: TRBV10-1; j_call: TRBJ2-6; d_call: TRBD1; clone_size: NA; cdr3_nt: TGCGCCACCTCCAACGAGGGGGCCGGGGCCAACGTCCTGACTTTC; cdr3_aa: CATSNEGAGANVLTF
v_call: TRBV5-1; j_call: TRBJ2-3; d_call: NA; clone_size: NA; cdr3_nt: TGCGCCAGCACTCTCACAGATACGCAGTATTTT; cdr3_aa: CASTLTDTQYF
v_call: TRBV2; j_call: TRBJ2-1; d_call: NA; clone_size: once; cdr3_nt: TGTGCCAGCAGTGCCCTCCACAATGAGCAGTTCTTC; cdr3_aa: CASSALHNEQFF
v_call: TRBV5-1; j_call: TRBJ2-3; d_call: TRBD1; clone_size: few; cdr3_nt: TGCGCCAGCACCGGGACAGCTAGCACAGATACGCAGTATTTT; cdr3_aa: CASTGTASTDTQYF
v_call: TRBV5-4; j_call: TRBJ2-5; d_call: NA; clone_size: NA; cdr3_nt: TGTGCCAGCAGCTTGGTTGGGGGGAGCGCGGAGACCCAGTACTTC; cdr3_aa: CASSLVGGSAETQYF
v_call: TRBV9; j_call: TRBJ1-5; d_call: NA; clone_size: NA; cdr3_nt: TGTGCCAGCAGCGTAACAGGGAGTAGCAATCAGCCCCAGCATTTT; cdr3_aa: CASSVTGSSNQPQHF
v_call: TRBV28; j_call: TRBJ2-5; d_call: NA; clone_size: NA; cdr3_nt: TGTGCCAGCAGTCGGATAGCGATCCAAGAGACCCAGTACTTC; cdr3_aa: CASSRIAIQETQYF
v_call: TRBV5-1; j_call: TRBJ1-1; d_call: NA; clone_size: NA; cdr3_nt: TGCGCCAGCAGCGCTGGGACAACTGAAGCTTTCTTT; cdr3_aa: CASSAGTTEAFF
v_call: TRBV19; j_call: TRBJ1-5; d_call: NA; clone_size: NA; cdr3_nt: TGTGCCAGTAGTCGTCCTCTCGCAGGGGCCGGCAATCAGCCCCAGCATTTT; cdr3_aa: CASSRPLAGAGNQPQHF
v_call: TRBV7-9; j_call: TRBJ2-1; d_call: TRBD1; clone_size: NA; cdr3_nt: TGTGCCAGCAGCTCTAAAGGGACAGGGTCCTACAATGAGCAGTTCTTC; cdr3_aa: CASSSKGTGSYNEQFF
v_call: TRBV4-1; j_call: TRBJ2-7; d_call: NA; clone_size: NA; cdr3_nt: TGCGCCAGCAGCCAGCAGTACAGGGACCGCTACGAGCAGTACTTC; cdr3_aa: CASSQQYRDRYEQYF
v_call: TRBV14; j_call: TRBJ2-2; d_call: NA; clone_size: NA; cdr3_nt: TGTGCCAGCAGCCGTCATCCGGGACAGAACACCGGGGAGCTGTTTTTT; cdr3_aa: CASSRHPGQNTGELFF
v_call: TRBV18; j_call: TRBJ1-3; d_call: NA; clone_size: NA; cdr3_nt: TGTGCCAGCTCCCAGACACCACTAGTCTCTGGAAACACCATATATTTT; cdr3_aa: CASSQTPLVSGNTIYF